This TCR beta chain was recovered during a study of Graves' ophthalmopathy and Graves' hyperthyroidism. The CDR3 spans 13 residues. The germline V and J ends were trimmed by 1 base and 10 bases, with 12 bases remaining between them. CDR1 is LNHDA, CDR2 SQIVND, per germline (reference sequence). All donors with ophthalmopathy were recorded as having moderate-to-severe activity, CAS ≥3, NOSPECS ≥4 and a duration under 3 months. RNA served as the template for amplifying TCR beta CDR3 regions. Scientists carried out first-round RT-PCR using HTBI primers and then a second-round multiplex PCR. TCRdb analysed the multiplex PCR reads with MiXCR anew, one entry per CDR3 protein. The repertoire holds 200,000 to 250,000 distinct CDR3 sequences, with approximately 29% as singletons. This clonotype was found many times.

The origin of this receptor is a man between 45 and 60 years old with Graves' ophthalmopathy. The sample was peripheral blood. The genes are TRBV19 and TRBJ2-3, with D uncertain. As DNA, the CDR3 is TGTGCCAGTAGTATAGGGTGGCAGGCGGCGCAGTATTTT. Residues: CASSIGWQAAQYF. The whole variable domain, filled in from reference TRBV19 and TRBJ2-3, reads DGGITQSPKYLFRKEGQNVTLSCEQNLNHDAMYWYRQDPGQGLRLIYYSQIVNDFQKGDIAEGYSVSREKKESFPLTVTSAQKNPTAFYLCASSIGWQAAQYFGPGTRLTVL.